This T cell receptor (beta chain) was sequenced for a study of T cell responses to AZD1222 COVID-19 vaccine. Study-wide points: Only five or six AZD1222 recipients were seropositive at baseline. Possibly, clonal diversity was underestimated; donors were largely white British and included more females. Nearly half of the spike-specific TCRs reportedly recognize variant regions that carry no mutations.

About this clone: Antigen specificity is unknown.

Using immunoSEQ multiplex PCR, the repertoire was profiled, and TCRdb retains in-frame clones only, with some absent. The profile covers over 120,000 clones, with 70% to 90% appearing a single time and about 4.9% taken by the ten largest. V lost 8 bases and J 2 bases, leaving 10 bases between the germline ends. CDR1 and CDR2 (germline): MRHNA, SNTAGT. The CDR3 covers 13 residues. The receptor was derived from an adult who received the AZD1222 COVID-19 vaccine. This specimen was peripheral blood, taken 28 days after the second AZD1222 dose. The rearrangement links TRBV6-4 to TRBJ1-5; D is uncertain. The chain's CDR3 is CASPLRRNQPQHF. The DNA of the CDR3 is TGTGCCAGCCCCTTGCGACGCAATCAGCCCCAGCATTTT.